Listed below are T cell receptor beta chains from one sample, sequenced in a study of blood T cell repertoires in COVID-19. Assay used: immunoSEQ multiplex PCR; TCRdb lists only in-frame clones, some missing. The sample lists almost 200,000 clones; more than 70% were seen once. The sample taken for sequencing was PBMCs or T cells enriched from blood (not recorded which). Every receptor here comes from a woman under 30 who had recovered from COVID-19. The CDR3 runs from the conserved cysteine through the conserved F or W. D genes are given only for firm matches. Not every row has a clone size; where given, it reads once, few, many or a size class.

size,D,V,J,DNA,CDR3
-,TRBD1,TRBV5-4,TRBJ1-2,TGTGCCAGCAGCCCTAGGGGCGGGGGGCAGGGGGACGGCTACACCTTC,CASSPRGGGQGDGYTF
-,-,TRBV5-1,TRBJ2-2,TGCGCCAGCAGCATCCAGGGGTACACCGGGGAGCTGTTTTTT,CASSIQGYTGELFF
-,TRBD2,TRBV7-9,TRBJ2-2,TGTGCCAGCAGCTTAGGGGCTAGCGGCTACACCGGGGAGCTGTTTTTT,CASSLGASGYTGELFF
once,-,TRBV6-1,TRBJ2-3,TGTGCCAGCAGTGAACAGTTCAGCACAGATACGCAGTATTTT,CASSEQFSTDTQYF
-,TRBD1,TRBV6-5,TRBJ2-2,TGTGCCAGCAGTCCCTACAGGGGTAACACCGGGGAGCTGTTTTTT,CASSPYRGNTGELFF
-,-,TRBV19,TRBJ1-5,TGTGCCAGTAGCCCCGGACAGAATCAGCCCCAGCATTTT,CASSPGQNQPQHF
once,TRBD1,TRBV28,TRBJ1-4,TGTGCCAGCAGTCCCGATTGGACAGGCTCCTTTGTTTTT,CASSPDWTGSFVF
once,TRBD1,TRBV5-1,TRBJ2-3,TGCGCCAGCAGCTGGGGACAGGGGGCTGGAGGTACGCAGTATTTT,CASSWGQGAGGTQYF
few,-,TRBV19,TRBJ2-2,TGTGCCAGTAGTATTTGGGCGGGGCGTAACACCGGGGAGCTGTTTTTT,CASSIWAGRNTGELFF
-,-,TRBV21-1,TRBJ1-6,TGTGCCAGCACCCACACGCGGGGGGGGCGAGATTCACCCCTCCACTTT,CASTHTRGGRDSPLHF
-,TRBD1,TRBV5-6,TRBJ1-2,TGTGCCAGCAGCCCTACAGCCGGGACAGGGGGCTATGGCTACACCTTC,CASSPTAGTGGYGYTF
-,TRBD1,TRBV6-2/TRBV6-3,TRBJ1-1,TGTGCCAGCACCCCCCGGACAGGGGTGTTGTTGACTGAAGCTTTCTTT,CASTPRTGVLLTEAFF
-,-,TRBV29-1,TRBJ1-1,TGCAGCGTTGTACAGGTTCTTAACACTGAAGCTTTCTTT,CSVVQVLNTEAFF
-,-,TRBV19,TRBJ2-7,TGTGCCAGTAGTATGCGCCGGACAGAGGCCTACGAGCAGTACTTC,CASSMRRTEAYEQYF
-,TRBD1,TRBV6-2/TRBV6-3,TRBJ1-1,TGTGCCAGCAGCCGACAGGGTCATCAAACTGAAGCTTTCTTT,CASSRQGHQTEAFF
once,-,TRBV27,TRBJ1-1,TGTGCCAGCAGTTTATGGCGGGGGCAGAGTGCATTCTTT,CASSLWRGQSAFF
once,TRBD1,TRBV7-2,TRBJ1-4,TGTGCCAGCAGCCTTCTCGGACAGGGGAATTCGTATGAAAAACTGTTTTTT,CASSLLGQGNSYEKLFF
-,TRBD1,TRBV19,TRBJ1-6,TGTGCCAGTAGTACGGAGGAGGGGGCTTACTCACCCCTCCACTTT,CASSTEEGAYSPLHF
-,TRBD2,TRBV7-9,TRBJ2-1,TGTGCCAGCAGCCCTCGCGGACTAGCGGGGGGACCCCACGAGCAGTTCTTC,CASSPRGLAGGPHEQFF
few,-,TRBV10-2,TRBJ1-5,TGCGCCAGCAGTGAGGAGCATCAGCCCCAGCATTTT,CASSEEHQPQHF
-,-,TRBV9,TRBJ2-1,TGTGCCAGCAGCGTAGCAGGTTACAATGAGCAGTTCTTC,CASSVAGYNEQFF
-,-,TRBV21-1,TRBJ2-1,TGTGCCAGCAGCACGGGGGGGCCGCTCGGCAATGAGCAGTTCTTC,CASSTGGPLGNEQFF
-,-,TRBV16,TRBJ1-1,TGTGCCAGCAGCCAATCAATAGTTCCAGGGAAAGCTTTCTTT,CASSQSIVPGKAFF
-,TRBD1,TRBV4-1,TRBJ1-5,TGCGCCAGCAGCCAAGGGACAGGGAACAATCAGCCCCAGCATTTT,CASSQGTGNNQPQHF
-,-,TRBV4-2,TRBJ1-4,TGTGCCAGCAGCCAAGGACAGTACAATGAAAAACTGTTTTTT,CASSQGQYNEKLFF
-,TRBD2,TRBV6-1,TRBJ2-7,TGTGCCAGCAGTGAGAGCCGCGATGGGGATAGCGGGGTATACGAGCAGTACTTC,CASSESRDGDSGVYEQYF
-,-,TRBV5-5,TRBJ1-2,TGTGCCAGCAGCTTGGATTATCGGGAAAACGCATTTAACTATGGCTACACCTTC,CASSLDYRENAFNYGYTF
-,-,TRBV9,TRBJ1-2,TGTGCCAGCAGCACCCCCGACAAGAACTATGGCTACACCTTC,CASSTPDKNYGYTF
-,-,TRBV4-1,TRBJ2-7,TGCGCCAGCAGCACGCCTATCAGGGGAAAGGAGGACGAGCAGTACTTC,CASSTPIRGKEDEQYF
-,TRBD1,TRBV28,TRBJ1-1,TGTGCCAGCAGTTTAGGGGACAGGGCGGACACTGAAGCTTTCTTT,CASSLGDRADTEAFF
few,TRBD1,TRBV2,TRBJ2-1,TGTGCCAGCAACCTGATCGGGACAGCGTCTAATGAGCAGTTCTTC,CASNLIGTASNEQFF
once,-,TRBV20-1,TRBJ2-7,TGCAGTGCTAGTCCCTTATTGGGCCAAAACTACGAGCAGTACTTC,CSASPLLGQNYEQYF
-,-,TRBV24-1,TRBJ1-1,TGTGCCACCCAGGCGGGGGAGGGCACTGAAGCTTTCTTT,CATQAGEGTEAFF
-,-,TRBV10-1,TRBJ1-1,TGCGCCAGCAGTGAGAAGAGAAGTAGTACTGAAGCTTTCTTT,CASSEKRSSTEAFF
-,-,TRBV6-1,TRBJ2-4,TGTGCCAGCAGTGAGGGGCCCAGTCCCAAAAACATTCAGTACTTC,CASSEGPSPKNIQYF
-,-,TRBV6-1,TRBJ1-1,TGTGCCAGCAGTGACAGATACACTGAAGCTTTCTTT,CASSDRYTEAFF
-,TRBD1,TRBV24-1,TRBJ1-4,TGTGCCACCAGTGAAGGGACAGGAGCTAATGAAAAACTGTTTTTT,CATSEGTGANEKLFF
-,-,TRBV19,TRBJ1-1,TGTGCCAGTAGTATCGGGTCCACTGAAGCTTTCTTT,CASSIGSTEAFF
-,-,TRBV10-3,TRBJ2-7,TGTGCCATCAGTGACCAGGTCGGCGAGCAGTACTTC,CAISDQVGEQYF
-,-,TRBV11-2,TRBJ2-1,TGTGCCAGCAGCTTAACGAGGGCTAGAGGATTTGAGCAGTTCTTC,CASSLTRARGFEQFF
-,TRBD2,TRBV5-4,TRBJ2-1,TGTGCCAGCAGTCTAACCGGACTAGCGGGGGGGCCTGGCTACAATGAGCAGTTCTTC,CASSLTGLAGGPGYNEQFF
-,TRBD2,TRBV19,TRBJ2-2,TGTGCCAGTAGTGTCCGCGGGGGGGCGAACACCGGGGAGCTGTTTTTT,CASSVRGGANTGELFF
-,-,TRBV10-2,TRBJ1-2,TGCGCCAGCAGTGAGTCTACAGGGATCACCCTCTTC,CASSESTGITLF
-,-,TRBV7-9,TRBJ2-1,TGTGCCAGCAGCTTAGGGAGTGATTACAATGAGCAGTTCTTC,CASSLGSDYNEQFF
once,-,TRBV7-9,TRBJ1-1,TGTGCCAGCAGCTTAGGCTGGGAGGCTTTCTTT,CASSLGWEAFF
-,TRBD2,TRBV9,TRBJ2-5,TGTGCCAGCAGCGTAGGGGGGCTAGCGGGGTTCCAAGAGACCCAGTACTTC,CASSVGGLAGFQETQYF
-,TRBD1,TRBV11-2,TRBJ2-7,TGTGCCAGCAGCGCACGATGGGACAGCGACTACGAGCAGTACTTC,CASSARWDSDYEQYF
-,TRBD2,TRBV6-4,TRBJ2-3,TGTGCCAGCAGTGAGGGACTAGCGGGGGGGCCAGATACGCAGTATTTT,CASSEGLAGGPDTQYF
-,-,TRBV25-1,TRBJ1-4,TGTGCCACCCGGGGGGGGGCGACGGAAAAACTGTTTTTT,CATRGGATEKLFF
-,TRBD1,TRBV28,TRBJ1-3,TGTGCCAGCAGTTCCCCCCCGGGACAGAACTCTGGAAACACCATATATTTT,CASSSPPGQNSGNTIYF
-,-,TRBV5-4,TRBJ2-5,TGTGCCAGCAGTCGGACTGAAGAGACCCAGTACTTC,CASSRTEETQYF